What follows describes a single T cell receptor beta chain. From germline, CDR1 is SGHNT and CDR2 YYREEE (reference sequence). The CDR3 runs to 15 residues. With V trimmed by 5 bases and J by 7 bases, 14 bases remained unmatched. Measured with immunoSEQ multiplex PCR; TCRdb has only the in-frame clones, and not every one. There are 80,000 or so clones in the sample; 98% occur only once, and 0.12% to 0.15% lies in the top ten. The data belong to a study of technical replicates of blood from several donors. This chain joins TRBV5-4 and TRBJ1-1; 7 bases line up with TRBD1. This receptor was identified in a human donor in good health. Input material: T cells isolated from PBMCs. CDR3 sequence: CASRPTPGQVDEAFF. CDR3 coding DNA: TGTGCCAGCAGACCAACTCCCGGACAGGTAGATGAAGCTTTCTTT.